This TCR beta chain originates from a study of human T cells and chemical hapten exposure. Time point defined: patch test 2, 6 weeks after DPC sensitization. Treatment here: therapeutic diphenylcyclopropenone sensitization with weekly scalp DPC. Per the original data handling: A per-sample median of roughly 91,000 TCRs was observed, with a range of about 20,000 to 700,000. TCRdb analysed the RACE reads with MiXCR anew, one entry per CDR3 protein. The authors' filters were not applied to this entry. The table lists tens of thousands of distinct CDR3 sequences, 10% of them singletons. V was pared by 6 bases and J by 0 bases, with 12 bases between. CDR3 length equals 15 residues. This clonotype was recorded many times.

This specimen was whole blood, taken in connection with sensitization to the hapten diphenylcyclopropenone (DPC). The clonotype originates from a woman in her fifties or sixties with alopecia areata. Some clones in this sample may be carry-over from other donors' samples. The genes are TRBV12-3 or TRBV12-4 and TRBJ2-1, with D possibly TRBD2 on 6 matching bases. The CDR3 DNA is TGTGCCAGCAGCCTCGGCGGGGCCTCCTACAATGAGCAGTTCTTC. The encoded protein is CASSLGGASYNEQFF.